This T cell receptor beta chain stems from a study of identifying expanded T cells in peripheral blood. General study points: Variance in clone template counts between roughly two-week samples significantly increased with total template count across all healthy donors. Differentially abundant clones: roughly 1.3 between replicates, about 16 at approximately two weeks, 19 to 20 at four.

Sequencing used immunoSEQ multiplex PCR; TCRdb keeps in-frame clones, though not all of them. The table has 85,000 to 100,000 clones, more than 70% seen once. In regard to this clone: Its specificity is not known.

No infections or other immune events were documented during collection. Per the germline V gene, CDR1 is MNHEY and CDR2 is SMNVEV (reference sequence). The CDR3 runs to 13 residues. After removal of 7 bases from V and 7 bases from J, the junction contained 7 bases not matched to a gene. The J gene is TRBJ2-1, the V gene TRBV27; 7 positions agree with TRBD2. The sample taken for sequencing was blood. The receptor's source is a person aged 18 to 75 in good health. This CDR3 is CASTLGGTNEQFF. CDR3 DNA sequence: TGTGCCAGCACCCTGGGGGGGACGAATGAGCAGTTCTTC.